Listed below are T cell receptor beta chains from one sample, sequenced in a study of T cell responses to AZD1222 COVID-19 vaccine. Data came from immunoSEQ multiplex PCR; TCRdb stores just in-frame clones and leaves some out. The sample shows 75,000 to 90,000 clones, around 84% of them seen only once. Specimen: peripheral blood, collected on day 0 of AZD1222 vaccination. Receptors originate from an adult in good health. Each CDR3 is given with its conserved first and last residue. A D gene is named only where the DNA matches it firmly. Where a row states a size, it is once, few, many or the class of an expanded clone; other rows omit it.

abundance	v_gene	j_gene	d_gene	CDR3aa	CDR3nt
-	TRBV24-1	TRBJ1-5	-	CATSDLSGNQPQHF	TGTGCCACCAGTGATTTGTCAGGCAATCAGCCCCAGCATTTT
-	TRBV2	TRBJ1-2	-	CASKVVPRVGRRGYTF	TGTGCCAGCAAAGTGGTGCCCCGGGTAGGGAGGAGAGGCTACACCTTC
-	TRBV28	TRBJ2-2	-	CASRQGTSLAGELFF	TGTGCCAGCAGGCAAGGGACCTCACTGGCCGGGGAGCTGTTTTTT
few	TRBV6-5	TRBJ1-2	-	CASKGRGGYTF	TGTGCCAGCAAGGGACGAGGGGGCTACACCTTC
-	TRBV27	TRBJ2-1	TRBD2	CASSLLVGTSAYNEQFF	TGTGCCAGCAGTTTATTGGTCGGGACTAGCGCCTACAATGAGCAGTTCTTC
-	TRBV5-4	TRBJ1-2	-	CASSRPGGVYGYTF	TGTGCCAGCAGCCGACCGGGGGGGGTCTATGGCTACACCTTC
once	TRBV5-1	TRBJ1-6	-	CASRIGGWGNSPLHF	TGCGCCAGCAGAATTGGGGGCTGGGGTAATTCACCCCTCCACTTT
-	TRBV6-5	TRBJ2-3	TRBD2	CASRNPGTSFYF	TGTGCCAGCAGAAACCCGGGGACTAGCTTCTATTTT
-	TRBV6-5	TRBJ1-1	-	CASTLSSGMNTEAFF	TGTGCCAGCACCCTGAGTTCAGGAATGAACACTGAAGCTTTCTTT
-	TRBV19	TRBJ1-4	TRBD1	CASRDRPFATNEKLFF	TGTGCCAGTAGGGACAGGCCCTTTGCAACTAATGAAAAACTGTTTTTT
-	TRBV9	TRBJ1-6	-	CASTGGYSSPLHF	TGTGCCAGCACTGGGGGGTATTCTTCACCCCTCCACTTT
once	TRBV9	TRBJ2-2	-	CASGGEGDTGELFF	TGTGCCAGCGGAGGGGAGGGGGACACCGGGGAGCTGTTTTTT
-	TRBV3-1/TRBV3-2	TRBJ2-5	TRBD2	CASSPPSGAGETQYF	TGTGCCAGCAGCCCCCCTAGCGGCGCCGGAGAGACCCAGTACTTC
-	TRBV7-3	TRBJ1-2	-	CASSPGVDYGYTF	TGTGCCAGCAGCCCCGGGGTAGACTATGGCTACACCTTC
-	TRBV28	TRBJ1-5	-	CASQDSISNQPQHF	TGTGCCAGCCAAGACAGTATTAGCAATCAGCCCCAGCATTTT